These 21 T cell receptor beta chains originate from one sample sequenced in a study of beta chain features in type 1 diabetes. Of the isolated RNA, all was reverse transcribed, and so the sequenced material was expressed TCRB transcripts. The protocol was immunoSEQ multiplex PCR, while the TCRdb copy is restricted to in-frame clones and leaves out a portion. The table shows 850,000 to 900,000 clones, with about a sixth occurring only once. Specimen: naive CD4+ T cells from blood. These receptors originate from a woman aged 18-29 years in good health.

V is TRBV7-8 and J is TRBJ2-1; TRBD2 matches 8 bases. J gave up 5 bases and V 5 bases, and 5 bases lay outside the gene matches. The length of the CDR3 is 14 residues. Germline V CDR1 and CDR2: SGHVS, FQNEAQ. CDR3 protein: CASSRLALDNEQFF. The CDR3 DNA reads TGTGCCAGCAGCCGACTAGCGCTTGACAATGAGCAGTTCTTC.

The rearrangement uses TRBV6-1 and TRBJ1-4; no firm D call. CDR3 size: 12 residues. CDR1 and CDR2 from the germline V gene are MNHNS and SASEGT. The V end lost 4 bases, the J end lost 8 bases, and 8 bases lay between the germline ends. DNA for the CDR3: TGTGCCAGCAGTGGGGTTAGAGAAAAACTGTTTTTT. This translates into CASSGVREKLFF.

This clone was seen a handful of times. V and J are TRBV5-1 and TRBJ2-1; TRBD1 matches 9 bases. The CDR3 sequence is 15 residues long. V gave up 0 bases and J gave up 7 bases; unmatched junction bases: 5. Germline values: CDR1 SGHRS, CDR2 YFSETQ. The CDR3 DNA reads as TGCGCCAGCAGCTTGGCCGGGACAGGGCTGAATGAGCAGTTCTTC. Amino acids: CASSLAGTGLNEQFF.

A few counts support this clone. V usage is TRBV10-3 and J usage is TRBJ2-5; a possible D gene is TRBD1 (5 bases). CDR1 is ENHRY, CDR2 SYGVKD, per germline. With 3 bases removed from V and 7 bases from J, the gap between germline ends came to 12 bases. The CDR3 is made up of 13 amino acids. The CDR3 is CAISESREGTQYF. CDR3 coding DNA: TGTGCCATCAGTGAATCCAGGGAAGGGACCCAGTACTTC.

This clone was seen only a few times. The chain has TRBV25-1 and TRBJ2-7; perhaps TRBD1 as D (6 bases). The length of the CDR3 is 16 residues. V dropped 4 bases and J dropped 6 bases, with 22 bases sitting between them. Germline values: CDR1 MGHDK, CDR2 SYGVNS. This chain's CDR3 is CASSAAAAGAFAEQYF. DNA of the CDR3: TGTGCCAGCAGTGCAGCGGCCGCAGGGGCTTTCGCCGAGCAGTACTTC.

This clone showed up just a few times. The chain couples TRBV5-4 to TRBJ2-7; D is unresolved. This CDR3 comprises 11 residues. Looked up from germline, CDR1 is SGHNT and CDR2 is YYREEE (reference sequence). Between the trimmed V and J ends, which lost 3 bases and 3 bases, there was a span of 4 bases. CDR3 DNA: TGTGCCAGCAGCTCAAACTACGAGCAGTACTTC. Translating gives CASSSNYEQYF.

This clone has only a few counts. The chain couples TRBV7-2 to TRBJ2-3; 10 bases line up with TRBD2. The length of the CDR3 is 16 residues. Germline values: CDR1 SGHTA, CDR2 FQGNSA. Germline trimming cut 4 bases from V and 2 bases from J; bases unmatched to any gene: 6. The CDR3 DNA sequence: TGTGCCAGCAGCTCATCTCTAGCGGGAGCCACAGATACGCAGTATTTT. As protein: CASSSSLAGATDTQYF.

The chain couples TRBV7-3 to TRBJ2-1; 8 nucleotides agree with TRBD2. The CDR3 spans 15 residues. The V gene's germline CDR1 is SGHTA and CDR2 FQGTGA. V was clipped by 1 base and J by 6 bases; unmatched bases: 5. This chain's CDR3 is CASSLNVGRGNEQFF. CDR3 nucleotides: TGTGCCAGCAGCTTAAATGTCGGGAGGGGCAATGAGCAGTTCTTC.

V usage is TRBV5-1 and J usage is TRBJ2-5; D gene uncertain. Germline loops: CDR1 SGHRS, CDR2 YFSETQ. V lost 2 bases and J lost 5, with 10 bases in between. The CDR3 contains 13 residues. Here the CDR3 reads CASSFTPSETQYF. For the CDR3, the DNA is TGCGCCAGCAGCTTTACTCCCTCGGAGACCCAGTACTTC.

V is TRBV10-3 and J is TRBJ1-1; 8 bases are shared with TRBD1. This CDR3 has 14 amino acids. After removal of 7 bases from V and 0 bases from J, the junction contained 4 bases not matched to a gene. Germline values: CDR1 ENHRY, CDR2 SYGVKD. CDR3 nucleotides: TGTGCCATCAACGGACAGGGAATGAACACTGAAGCTTTCTTT. This translates into CAINGQGMNTEAFF.

This clone has a handful of counts. V usage is TRBV7-2 and J usage is TRBJ2-7; 7 bases match TRBD1. Germline CDR1 reads SGHTA; CDR2 reads FQGNSA. V dropped 1 base and J dropped 2; count of bases not matched to a gene: 5. The CDR3 spans 15 residues. CDR3 protein: CASSLGPGGTYEQYF. Here the CDR3 DNA reads TGTGCCAGCAGCTTAGGTCCAGGGGGAACCTACGAGCAGTACTTC.

V usage is TRBV5-4 and J usage is TRBJ2-5; the D gene is possibly TRBD2 (6 bases). Trimming left V 4 bases short and J 4 bases short, with 17 bases between. This CDR3 spans 15 amino acids. Germline V lookup: CDR1 SGHNT, CDR2 YYREEE (reference sequence). The CDR3 nucleotides are TGTGCCAGCAGCCCGGGAGTAGGGGACCTAGAGACCCAGTACTTC. Translated: CASSPGVGDLETQYF.

This clone came up a few times. The junction departs from germline at one end; a sequencing error may be responsible. The rearrangement links TRBV11-1 to TRBJ1-1; a weak D match, TRBD1 (6 bases). The CDR3 length is 13 residues. CDR1 and CDR2 from the germline V gene are SGHAT and FQDESV (reference sequence). The CDR3 here is CASSSGQNPEAFF. CDR3 nucleotide sequence: TGTGCCAGCAGCTCAGGACAGAACCCTGAAGCTTTCTTT.

The chain recombines TRBV6-6 with TRBJ1-5; D call uncertain. Germline CDR1 MNHNY, CDR2 SVGAGI (reference sequence). V was clipped by 4 bases and J by 5 bases, with 12 bases between them. The CDR3 is made up of 14 amino acids. DNA for the CDR3: TGTGCCAGCAGTTTTCGCACATCCGATCAGCCCCAGCATTTT. It codes for CASSFRTSDQPQHF.

This clone was counted a few times. V usage is TRBV19 and J usage is TRBJ2-1; TRBD2 matches 8 bases. With V trimmed by 2 bases and J by 8 bases, 14 bases remained unmatched. Germline V lookup: CDR1 LNHDA, CDR2 SQIVND (reference sequence). The CDR3 covers 17 residues. In DNA form, the CDR3 reads TGTGCCAGTAGTATAAACTTTCCGGGAGGGCCCATGGATGAGCAGTTCTTC. It yields the protein CASSINFPGGPMDEQFF.

This clone was counted only a few times. This rearrangement joins TRBV4-3 to TRBJ2-7; D tentatively reads TRBD1 or TRBD2 (5 bases each). The CDR3 is 15 residues long. CDR1 is LGHNA, CDR2 YSLEER, per germline. Trimming cost V 0 bases and J 2 bases, with 11 bases left between them. CDR3 bases: TGCGCCAGCAGCCAAGATCCAGGGAGCACCTACGAGCAGTACTTC. Translated: CASSQDPGSTYEQYF.

V and J are TRBV6-6 and TRBJ1-2; 7 bases fit TRBD1. The CDR3 is 12 amino acids. Germline assignment: CDR1 MNHNY and CDR2 SVGAGI (reference sequence). V trimming: 5 bases; J trimming: 4 bases; junction bases outside the gene matches: 1. CDR3 in amino acids: CASSTGAYGYTF. The CDR3 region has the DNA TGTGCCAGCAGTACAGGGGCCTATGGCTACACCTTC.

The chain combines TRBV6-5 with TRBJ1-2, with 10 bases lining up with TRBD1. The CDR3 sequence is 13 residues long. J was trimmed by 8 bases and V by 6 bases; bases with no gene match: 6. Germline CDR1 and CDR2: MNHEY and SVGAGI. The CDR3 bases are TGTGCCAGCAGAAGGGGACAGGGGCTCGGCTACACCTTC. Encoded protein: CASRRGQGLGYTF.

The sample holds a few counts of this clone. The chain combines TRBV28 with TRBJ1-1; 8 nucleotides align to TRBD1. V lost 5 bases to trimming and J lost 11 bases; unmatched junction nucleotides: 13. The CDR3 length is 14 residues. The germline V gene encodes CDR1 MDHEN and CDR2 SYDVKM. The DNA of the CDR3 is TGTGCCAGCAGTACAGGACAGGGTCTGGGGGGCGCTTTCTTT. Its translation is CASSTGQGLGGAFF.

This clone was detected only once. This rearrangement joins TRBV5-1 to TRBJ2-7; D remains ambiguous. V lost 0 bases and J lost 7, with 5 bases in between. The CDR3 sequence is 11 residues long. Per germline, CDR1 SGHRS and CDR2 YFSETQ. CDR3 region: CASSLGPEQYF. CDR3 DNA sequence: TGCGCCAGCAGCTTGGGACCTGAGCAGTACTTC.

This clone was observed a handful of times. CDR3 nucleotide sequence: TGTGCCAGCAGCCGGGGACAGAACTACGAGCAGTACTTC. Translating gives CASSRGQNYEQYF. This sequence joins TRBV6-6 and TRBJ2-7; 7 bases line up with TRBD1. Germline loops: CDR1 MNHNY, CDR2 SVGAGI (reference sequence). V dropped 6 bases and J dropped 3; count of bases not matched to a gene: 5. The CDR3 totals 13 residues.